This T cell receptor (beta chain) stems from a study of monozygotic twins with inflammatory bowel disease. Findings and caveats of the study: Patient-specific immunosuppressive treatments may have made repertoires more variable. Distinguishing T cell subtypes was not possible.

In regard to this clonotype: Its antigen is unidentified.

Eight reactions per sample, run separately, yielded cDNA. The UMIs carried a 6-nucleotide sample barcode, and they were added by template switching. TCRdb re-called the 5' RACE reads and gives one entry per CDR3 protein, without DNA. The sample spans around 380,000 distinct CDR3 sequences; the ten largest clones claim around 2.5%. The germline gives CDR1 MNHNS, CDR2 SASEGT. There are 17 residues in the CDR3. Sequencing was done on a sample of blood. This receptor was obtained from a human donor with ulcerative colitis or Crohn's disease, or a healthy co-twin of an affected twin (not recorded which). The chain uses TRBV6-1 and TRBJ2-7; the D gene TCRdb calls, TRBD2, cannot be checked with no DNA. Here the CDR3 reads CASSRRTSGGLRGEQYF.